This T cell receptor (beta chain) was identified in a study of blood T cells in healthy people across ages. Together with a sample-barcoded 5' primer, a J-beta primer mix was included in a second PCR lasting roughly 6 to 12 cycles. TCRdb called the 5' RACE reads again in MiXCR, with one record for every CDR3 protein. The table has 630,000 or so distinct CDR3 sequences, roughly 32% seen once. Study results and limitations: Naive and antigen-experienced cells could not be conclusively compared, given unsorted PBMCs. It was held that the diversity estimates obtained from one million T cells were underestimates.

In the case of this clonotype: The antigen is not known. One junction end does not reproduce the germline sequence, and a read error may be involved.

Sequences were obtained from blood. The receptor's source is a woman older than 75 in good health.

CDR3 protein: CASSGDGFEKRFF. CDR3 sequence (DNA): TGCGCCAGCAGCGGGGACGGGTTCGAAAAACGGTTTTTT. This sequence joins TRBV5-1 and TRBJ1-4; possibly TRBD1 for D (5 bases). Germline V lookup: CDR1 SGHRS, CDR2 YFSETQ. The CDR3 contains 13 residues.